This TCR beta chain was found in a study of regulatory T cells in long-lasting Graves disease. Building the TCR beta libraries relied on iRepertoire HTBI primers, and CDR3 regions underwent Arm-PCR. TCRdb used MiXCR to reprocess the multiplex PCR reads, holding one entry per CDR3 protein. The sample holds about 620,000 distinct CDR3 sequences, about 15% seen once. Many counts were recorded for this clonotype. Its antigen remains unknown. General observations from the study: Lower TCR diversity was seen in persistent Graves' patients than in newly diagnosed ones.

Time point reported: newly diagnosed GD, antithyroid drugs for less than 3 months. Making the TCR library involved RNA that had been extracted from PBMCs. These data were likewise used in another study, on T cells in Graves' hyperthyroidism and ophthalmopathy. From that paper: Used for diagnoses were clinical symptoms, serum thyroxine and TRAb, thyroid ultrasound and orbital computed tomography.

This material consisted of peripheral blood mononuclear cells (PBMCs), taken at new diagnosis, from a patient treated with antithyroid drugs. The receptor comes from a woman in her twenties or thirties with Graves disease.

The CDR3 region is CASRLGGWGNEKLFF. The CDR3 nucleotides are TGTGCCAGCAGGCTTGGTGGATGGGGGAATGAAAAACTGTTTTTT. V and J are TRBV2 and TRBJ1-4; tentatively, D is TRBD1 (5 bases). V was shortened by 6 bases and J by 5 bases, with 16 bases between the two germline ends. This CDR3 spans 15 amino acids. Looked up from germline, CDR1 is SNHLY and CDR2 is FYNNEI.